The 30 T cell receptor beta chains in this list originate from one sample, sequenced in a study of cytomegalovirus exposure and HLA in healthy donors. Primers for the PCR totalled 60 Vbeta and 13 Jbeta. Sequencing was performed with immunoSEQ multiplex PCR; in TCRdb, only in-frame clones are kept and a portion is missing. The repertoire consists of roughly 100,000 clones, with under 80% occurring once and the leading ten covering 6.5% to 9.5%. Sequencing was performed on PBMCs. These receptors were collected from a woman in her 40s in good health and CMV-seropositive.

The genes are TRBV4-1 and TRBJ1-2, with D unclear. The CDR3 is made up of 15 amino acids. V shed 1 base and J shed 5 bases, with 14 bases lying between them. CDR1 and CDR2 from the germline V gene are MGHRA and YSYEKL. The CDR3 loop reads CASSQGSIPSYGYTF. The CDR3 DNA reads TGCGCCAGCAGCCAAGGGAGTATTCCGTCGTATGGCTACACCTTC.

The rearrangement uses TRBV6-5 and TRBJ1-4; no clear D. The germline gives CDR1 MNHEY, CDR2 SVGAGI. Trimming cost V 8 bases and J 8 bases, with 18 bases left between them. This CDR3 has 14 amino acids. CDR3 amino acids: CASGFWPELEKLFF. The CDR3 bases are TGTGCCAGCGGTTTCTGGCCCGAATTGGAAAAACTGTTTTTT.

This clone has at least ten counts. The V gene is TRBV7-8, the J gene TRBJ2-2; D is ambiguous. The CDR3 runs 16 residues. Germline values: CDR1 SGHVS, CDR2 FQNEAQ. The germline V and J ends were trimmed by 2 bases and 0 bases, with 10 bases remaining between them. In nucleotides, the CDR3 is TGTGCCAGCAGCTTATTGGCGGTGGCGAACACCGGGGAGCTGTTTTTT. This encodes CASSLLAVANTGELFF.

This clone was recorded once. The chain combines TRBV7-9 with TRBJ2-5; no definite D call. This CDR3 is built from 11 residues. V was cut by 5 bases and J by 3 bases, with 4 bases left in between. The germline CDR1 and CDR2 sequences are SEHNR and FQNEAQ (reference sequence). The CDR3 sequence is CASSAKETQYF. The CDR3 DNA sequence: TGTGCCAGCAGCGCGAAAGAGACCCAGTACTTC.

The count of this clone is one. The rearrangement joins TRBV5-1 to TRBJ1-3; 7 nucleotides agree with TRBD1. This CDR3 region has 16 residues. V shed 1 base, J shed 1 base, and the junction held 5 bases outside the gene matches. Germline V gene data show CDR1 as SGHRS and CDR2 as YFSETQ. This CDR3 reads CASSLSQGGSGNTIYF. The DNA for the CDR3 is TGCGCCAGCAGCTTGTCCCAGGGGGGATCTGGAAACACCATATATTTT.

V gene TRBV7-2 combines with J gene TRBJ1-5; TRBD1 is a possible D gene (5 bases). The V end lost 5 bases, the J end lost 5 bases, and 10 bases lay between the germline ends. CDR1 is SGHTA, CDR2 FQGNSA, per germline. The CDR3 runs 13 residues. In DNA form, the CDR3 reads TGTGCCAGCAGCCAAGGGGTGGATCAGCCCCAGCATTTT. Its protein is CASSQGVDQPQHF.

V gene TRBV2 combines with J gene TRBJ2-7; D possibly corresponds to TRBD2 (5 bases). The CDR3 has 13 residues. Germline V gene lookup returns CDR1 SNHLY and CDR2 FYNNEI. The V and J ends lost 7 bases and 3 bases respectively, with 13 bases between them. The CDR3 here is CASTSTEDYEQYF. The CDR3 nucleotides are TGTGCCAGCACATCCACGGAGGACTACGAGCAGTACTTC.

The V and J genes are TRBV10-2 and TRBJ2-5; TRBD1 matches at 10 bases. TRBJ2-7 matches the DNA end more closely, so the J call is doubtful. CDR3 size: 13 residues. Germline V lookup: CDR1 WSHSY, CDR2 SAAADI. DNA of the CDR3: TGCGCCAGCTCGGGGACAGGGGCTAACGAGCAGTACTTC. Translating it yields CASSGTGANEQYF.

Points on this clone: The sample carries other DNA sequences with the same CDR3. The CDR3 DNA reads as TGTGCCAGCAGGGGAACAGGGCCTGATCGTAACTATGGCTACACCTTC. This codes for CASRGTGPDRNYGYTF. The chain is built from TRBV28 and TRBJ1-2, with D tentatively TRBD1 (6 bases). Germline CDR1 MDHEN, CDR2 SYDVKM. Trimming took off 6 bases at V and 1 base at J, with 18 bases between the two ends. This CDR3 is 16 amino acids long.

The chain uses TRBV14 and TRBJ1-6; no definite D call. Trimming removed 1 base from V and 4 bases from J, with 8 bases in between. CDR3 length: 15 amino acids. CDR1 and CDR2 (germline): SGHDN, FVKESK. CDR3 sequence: CASSQAFRYNSPLHF. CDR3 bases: TGTGCCAGCAGCCAAGCCTTCCGGTATAATTCACCCCTCCACTTT.

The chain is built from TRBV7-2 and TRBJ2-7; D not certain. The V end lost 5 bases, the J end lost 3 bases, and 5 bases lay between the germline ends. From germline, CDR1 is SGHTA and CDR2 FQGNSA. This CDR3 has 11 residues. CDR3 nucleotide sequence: TGTGCCAGCAGCCTCTACTACGAGCAGTACTTC. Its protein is CASSLYYEQYF.

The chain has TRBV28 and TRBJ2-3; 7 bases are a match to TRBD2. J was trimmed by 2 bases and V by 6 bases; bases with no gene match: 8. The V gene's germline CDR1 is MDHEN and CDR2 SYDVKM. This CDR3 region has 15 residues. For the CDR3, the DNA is TGTGCCAGCAGCAGAGCGGGGCGCAACACAGATACGCAGTATTTT. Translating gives CASSRAGRNTDTQYF.

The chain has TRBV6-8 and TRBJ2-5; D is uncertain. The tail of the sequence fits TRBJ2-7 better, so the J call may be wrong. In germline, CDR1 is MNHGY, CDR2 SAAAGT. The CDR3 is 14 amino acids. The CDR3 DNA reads TGTGCCAGCAACCCGTTTTTCAAGCCCTCCGAGCAGTACTTC. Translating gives CASNPFFKPSEQYF.

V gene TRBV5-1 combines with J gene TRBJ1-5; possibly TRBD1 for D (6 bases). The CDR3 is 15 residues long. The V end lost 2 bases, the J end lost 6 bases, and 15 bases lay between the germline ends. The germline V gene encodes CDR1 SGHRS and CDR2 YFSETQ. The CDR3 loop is CASSFEGGGGQPQHF. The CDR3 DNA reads TGCGCCAGCAGCTTCGAGGGGGGGGGCGGTCAGCCCCAGCATTTT.

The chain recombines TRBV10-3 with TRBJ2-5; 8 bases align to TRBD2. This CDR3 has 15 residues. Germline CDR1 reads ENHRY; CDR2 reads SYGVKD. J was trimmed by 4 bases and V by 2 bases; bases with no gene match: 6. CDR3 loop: CAISEGLAEGETQYF. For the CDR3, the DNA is TGTGCCATCAGTGAGGGACTAGCTGAAGGAGAGACCCAGTACTTC.

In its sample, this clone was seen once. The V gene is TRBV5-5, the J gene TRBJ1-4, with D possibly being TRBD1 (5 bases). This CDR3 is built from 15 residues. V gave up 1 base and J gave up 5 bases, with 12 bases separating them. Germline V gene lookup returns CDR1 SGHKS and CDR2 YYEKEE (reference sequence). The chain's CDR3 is CASSLLGLPNEKLFF. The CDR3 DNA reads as TGTGCCAGCAGCTTGTTGGGGCTCCCGAATGAAAAACTGTTTTTT.

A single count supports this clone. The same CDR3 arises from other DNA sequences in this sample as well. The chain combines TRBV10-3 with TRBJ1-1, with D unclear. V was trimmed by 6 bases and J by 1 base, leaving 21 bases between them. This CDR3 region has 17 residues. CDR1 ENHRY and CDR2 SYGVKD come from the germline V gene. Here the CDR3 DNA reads TGTGCCATCAGCGAGAACCGCCGGGCTCGGGAGAACACTGAAGCTTTCTTT. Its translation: CAISENRRARENTEAFF.

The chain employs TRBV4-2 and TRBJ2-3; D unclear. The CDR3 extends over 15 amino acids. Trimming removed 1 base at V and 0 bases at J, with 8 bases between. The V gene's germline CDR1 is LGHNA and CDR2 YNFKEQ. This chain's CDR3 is CASSQGHSSTDTQYF. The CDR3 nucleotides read TGTGCCAGCAGCCAAGGCCACAGTAGCACAGATACGCAGTATTTT.

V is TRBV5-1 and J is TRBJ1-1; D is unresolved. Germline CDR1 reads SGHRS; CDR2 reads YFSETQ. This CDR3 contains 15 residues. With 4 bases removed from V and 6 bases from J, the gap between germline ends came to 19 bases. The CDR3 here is CASSPRGYQGPEAFF. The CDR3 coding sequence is TGCGCCAGCAGCCCTCGGGGTTATCAAGGGCCTGAAGCTTTCTTT.

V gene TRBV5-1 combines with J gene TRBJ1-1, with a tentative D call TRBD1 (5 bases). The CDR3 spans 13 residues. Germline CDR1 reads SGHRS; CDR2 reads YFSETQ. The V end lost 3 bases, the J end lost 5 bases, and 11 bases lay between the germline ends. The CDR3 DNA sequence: TGCGCCAGCAGCTGGGTAGGGGATACTGAAGCTTTCTTT. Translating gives CASSWVGDTEAFF.

CDR3: CASRRGQQETQYF. CDR3 nucleotide sequence: TGCGCCAGCAGGAGGGGGCAACAAGAGACCCAGTACTTC. The chain has TRBV23-1 and TRBJ2-5, with 7 bases fitting TRBD1. TRBV23-1 carries the ORF label, with uncertain function. V gave up 6 bases and J gave up 2 bases; unmatched junction bases: 3. The CDR3 runs to 13 residues.

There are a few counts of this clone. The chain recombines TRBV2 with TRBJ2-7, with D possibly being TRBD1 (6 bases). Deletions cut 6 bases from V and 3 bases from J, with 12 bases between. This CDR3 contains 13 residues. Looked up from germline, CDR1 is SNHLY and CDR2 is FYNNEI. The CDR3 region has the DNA TGTGCCAGCAGCGGACAGACAGGCTACGAGCAGTACTTC. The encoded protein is CASSGQTGYEQYF.

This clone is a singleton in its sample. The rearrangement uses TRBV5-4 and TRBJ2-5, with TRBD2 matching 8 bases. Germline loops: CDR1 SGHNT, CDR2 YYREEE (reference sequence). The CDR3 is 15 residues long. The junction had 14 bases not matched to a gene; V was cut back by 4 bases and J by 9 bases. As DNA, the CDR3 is TGTGCCAGCAGCGGGCGGGCGGGGGGAGGTGAGGCCCAGTACTTC. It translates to CASSGRAGGGEAQYF.

CDR3 sequence: CASSYQGGADTQYF. The CDR3 DNA follows: TGTGCCAGCAGCTACCAAGGGGGCGCAGATACGCAGTATTTT. The chain links TRBV7-2 to TRBJ2-3; 7 bases fit TRBD1. The CDR3 is made up of 14 amino acids. Germline CDR1 reads SGHTA; CDR2 reads FQGNSA. V dropped 4 bases and J dropped 4; count of bases not matched to a gene: 5.

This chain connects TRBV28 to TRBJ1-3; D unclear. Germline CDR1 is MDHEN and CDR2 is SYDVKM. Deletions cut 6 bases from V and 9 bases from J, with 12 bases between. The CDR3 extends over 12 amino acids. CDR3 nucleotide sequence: TGTGCCAGCAGCCTCGTCGGGAGCACCATATATTTT. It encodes CASSLVGSTIYF.

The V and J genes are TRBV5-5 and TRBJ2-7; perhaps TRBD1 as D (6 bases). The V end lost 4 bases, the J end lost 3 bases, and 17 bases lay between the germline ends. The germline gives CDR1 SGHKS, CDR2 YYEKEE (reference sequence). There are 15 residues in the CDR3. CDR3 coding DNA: TGTGCCAGCAGCCTTACCCTGGGGGCTGACTACGAGCAGTACTTC. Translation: CASSLTLGADYEQYF.

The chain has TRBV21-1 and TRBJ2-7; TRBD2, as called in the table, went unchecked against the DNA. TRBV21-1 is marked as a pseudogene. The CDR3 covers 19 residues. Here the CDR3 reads CASSKWRLGLGLRSCEQYF. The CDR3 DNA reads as TGTGCCAGCAGCAAATGGCGCCTCGGACTAGGCTTACGGTCCTGCGAGCAGTACTTC.

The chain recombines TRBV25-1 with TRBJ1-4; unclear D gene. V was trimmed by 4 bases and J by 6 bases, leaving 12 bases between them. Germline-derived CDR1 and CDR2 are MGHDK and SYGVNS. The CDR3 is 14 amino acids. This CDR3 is CASSGVGWHEKLFF. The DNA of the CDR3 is TGTGCCAGCAGTGGAGTGGGCTGGCATGAAAAACTGTTTTTT.

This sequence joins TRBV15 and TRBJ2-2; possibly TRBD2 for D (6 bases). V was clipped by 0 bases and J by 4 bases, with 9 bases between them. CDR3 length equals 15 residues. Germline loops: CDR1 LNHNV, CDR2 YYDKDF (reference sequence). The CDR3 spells CATSRDRGFTGELFF. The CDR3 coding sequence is TGTGCCACCAGCAGAGATCGGGGGTTCACCGGGGAGCTGTTTTTT.

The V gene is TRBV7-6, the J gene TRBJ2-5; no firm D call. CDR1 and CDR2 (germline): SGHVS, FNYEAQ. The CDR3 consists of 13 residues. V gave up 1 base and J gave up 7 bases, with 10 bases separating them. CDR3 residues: CASSLGQYTTQYF. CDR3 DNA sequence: TGTGCCAGCAGCTTAGGGCAGTATACGACCCAGTACTTC.